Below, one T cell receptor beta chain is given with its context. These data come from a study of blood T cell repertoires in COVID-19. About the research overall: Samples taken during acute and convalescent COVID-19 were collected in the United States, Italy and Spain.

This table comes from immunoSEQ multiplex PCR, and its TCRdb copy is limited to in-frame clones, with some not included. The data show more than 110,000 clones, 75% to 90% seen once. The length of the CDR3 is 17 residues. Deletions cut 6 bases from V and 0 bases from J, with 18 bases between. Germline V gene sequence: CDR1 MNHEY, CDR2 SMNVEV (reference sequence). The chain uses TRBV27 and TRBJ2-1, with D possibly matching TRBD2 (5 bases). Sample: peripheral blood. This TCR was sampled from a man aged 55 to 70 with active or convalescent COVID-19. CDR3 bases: TGTGCCAGCAGCCCCAGCCTCGCGGGCCTCTCCTACAATGAGCAGTTCTTC. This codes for CASSPSLAGLSYNEQFF.